Each of the 27 T cell receptor beta chains below was sequenced from the same sample in a study of cytomegalovirus exposure and HLA in healthy donors. Primers: 60 Vbeta forward and 13 Jbeta reverse. Repertoires were generated with immunoSEQ multiplex PCR, while TCRdb's copy carries only in-frame clones and drops some. In the table there are some 140,000 clones, approximately 80% of which are singletons. The sequenced sample was PBMCs. The receptors come from a woman between 40 and 50 years old in good health and CMV-seronegative.

The gene calls are TRBV28 and TRBJ2-5, with TRBD2 matching over 10 bases. The length of the CDR3 is 16 residues. Trimming removed 5 bases from V and 4 bases from J; junction bases left unmatched: 10. The germline V gene has CDR1 MDHEN and CDR2 SYDVKM. CDR3: CASSPQGSGGTETQYF. CDR3 nucleotide sequence: TGTGCCAGCAGTCCCCAGGGTAGCGGGGGGACAGAGACCCAGTACTTC.

The rearrangement uses TRBV5-1 and TRBJ1-2; the match to TRBD1 covers 8 bases. With 2 bases clipped from V and 4 bases from J, the junction kept 4 bases outside the gene matches. Germline lookup yields CDR1 SGHRS and CDR2 YFSETQ. The CDR3 covers 14 residues. DNA of the CDR3: TGCGCCAGCAGCTTTCTCGGACAGGGCTATGGCTACACCTTC. The encoded protein is CASSFLGQGYGYTF.

This clone has a single count. The chain recombines TRBV27 with TRBJ2-3; possibly TRBD1 for D (5 bases). This CDR3 comprises 12 residues. V was pared by 4 bases and J by 7 bases, with 9 bases between. Germline assignment: CDR1 MNHEY and CDR2 SMNVEV (reference sequence). The CDR3 DNA is TGTGCCAGCAGTTCAAAGGGGAATACGCAGTATTTT. Amino acids: CASSSKGNTQYF.

The rearrangement uses TRBV6-5 and TRBJ2-7; perhaps TRBD2 as D (6 bases). V was pared by 1 base and J by 4 bases, with 17 bases between. Germline V gene data show CDR1 as MNHEY and CDR2 as SVGAGI. The CDR3 consists of 16 residues. The CDR3 sequence: CASSYYPPGTGYEQYF. The CDR3 bases are TGTGCCAGCAGTTACTACCCCCCCGGGACTGGGTACGAGCAGTACTTC.

J is TRBJ1-1 and V is TRBV10-3; TRBD1 might be the D (5 bases). The CDR3 extends over 15 amino acids. V was clipped by 3 bases and J by 5 bases, with 16 bases between them. Germline loops: CDR1 ENHRY, CDR2 SYGVKD. The CDR3 protein is CAISDREVGATEAFF. The CDR3 bases are TGTGCCATCAGTGACAGGGAAGTTGGGGCGACTGAAGCTTTCTTT.

The chain is built from TRBV30 and TRBJ1-2; D may be TRBD1 (6 bases). The germline CDR1 and CDR2 sequences are GTSNPN and SVGIG (reference sequence). With 3 bases removed from V and 4 bases from J, the gap between germline ends came to 15 bases. The CDR3 is made up of 14 amino acids. This CDR3 is CAWSSITGSYGYTF. CDR3 sequence (DNA): TGTGCCTGGAGCTCCATTACAGGGTCCTATGGCTACACCTTC.

The V call is TRBV21-1, the J call TRBJ2-3; the table's D call TRBD2 went unverified against the DNA. TRBV21-1 is a pseudogene. This CDR3 region has 12 residues. CDR3 amino acids: CASIPVEDTQYF. In nucleotides, the CDR3 is TGTGCCAGCATCCCCGTGGAGGATACGCAGTATTTT.

The genes are TRBV7-9 and TRBJ2-7; 7 nucleotides line up with TRBD1. V shed 3 bases, J shed 5 bases, and the junction held 7 bases outside the gene matches. Germline CDR1 and CDR2: SEHNR and FQNEAQ (reference sequence). The CDR3 is 14 residues long. CDR3 amino acids: CASSFDRVGDEQYF. CDR3 nucleotide sequence: TGTGCCAGCAGCTTCGACAGGGTCGGGGACGAGCAGTACTTC.

CDR3 loop: CASRLTPGTGNTEAFF. The DNA for the CDR3 is TGTGCCAGCAGGCTGACTCCCGGGACAGGGAACACTGAAGCTTTCTTT. The rearrangement links TRBV28 to TRBJ1-1; 8 bases agree with TRBD1. The germline V gene encodes CDR1 MDHEN and CDR2 SYDVKM. V lost 6 bases and J lost 1; bases outside the gene matches: 10. CDR3 length: 16 amino acids.

A single count supports this clone. The rearrangement links TRBV11-3 to TRBJ1-1; D is unresolved. CDR1 is SGHNT and CDR2 is YENEEA in the germline V gene. Trimming took 2 bases from V and 3 from J, leaving 7 bases between them. CDR3 length: 13 residues. The CDR3, as DNA: TGTGCCAGCAGCTTAAATCCCGACACTGAAGCTTTCTTT. Translating gives CASSLNPDTEAFF. Looking up the rest from reference TRBV11-3 and TRBJ1-1 gives the full variable domain: EAGVVQSPRYKIIEKKQPVAFWCNPISGHNTLYWYLQNLGQGPELLIRYENEEAVDDSQLPKDRFSAERLKGVDSTLKIQPAELGDSAVYLCASSLNPDTEAFFGQGTRLTVV.

The chain has TRBV5-6 and TRBJ1-3; D perhaps matches TRBD1 (5 bases). Germline-derived CDR1 and CDR2 are SGHDT and YYEEEE. The CDR3 is 15 amino acids. Trimming pared 1 base from V and 0 bases from J, leaving 8 bases between. CDR3 loop: CASSLPGGSGNTIYF. As DNA, the CDR3 is TGTGCCAGCAGCTTGCCGGGGGGCTCTGGAAACACCATATATTTT.

This chain joins TRBV28 and TRBJ1-3, with D maybe TRBD1 (5 bases). Between the trimmed V and J ends, which lost 5 bases and 2 bases, there was a span of 10 bases. CDR3 length: 14 residues. Germline V gene lookup returns CDR1 MDHEN and CDR2 SYDVKM. The CDR3 sequence: CASSPGRAGNTIYF. CDR3 in DNA: TGTGCCAGCAGTCCAGGGAGGGCTGGAAACACCATATATTTT.

Only a few counts were recorded for this clone. This chain connects TRBV6-5 to TRBJ2-7, with D possibly being TRBD1 (6 bases). Germline V gives CDR1 MNHEY, CDR2 SVGAGI. This CDR3 is 15 amino acids long. The germline V and J ends were trimmed by 0 bases and 5 bases, with 14 bases remaining between them. The CDR3 region has the DNA TGTGCCAGCAGTTACTCGATCTGGGGGCGGCACGAGCAGTACTTC. Translation: CASSYSIWGRHEQYF.

J is TRBJ2-1 and V is TRBV2, with 15 positions matching TRBD2. The length of the CDR3 is 15 residues. V dropped 4 bases and J dropped 9; count of bases not matched to a gene: 4. CDR1 and CDR2 from the germline V gene are SNHLY and FYNNEI. The DNA for the CDR3 is TGTGCCAGCAGTGGGGGACTAGCGGGAGGTGTTGAGCAGTTCTTC. It specifies CASSGGLAGGVEQFF. Variable domain in full (rest from reference TRBV2 and TRBJ2-1): EPEVTQTPSHQVTQMGQEVILRCVPISNHLYFYWYRQILGQKVEFLVSFYNNEISEKSEIFDDQFSVERPDGSNFTLKIRSTKLEDSAMYFCASSGGLAGGVEQFFGPGTRLTVL.

The CDR3 sequence: CAGSRAPAGYGYTF. In DNA form, the CDR3 reads TGTGCCGGAAGCAGGGCCCCCGCCGGCTATGGCTACACCTTC. The chain employs TRBV6-1 and TRBJ1-2; D may be TRBD1 (5 bases). Germline V gene lookup returns CDR1 MNHNS and CDR2 SASEGT. The CDR3 loop spans 14 amino acids. Trimming took off 11 bases at V and 4 bases at J, with 20 bases between the two ends.

The rearrangement joins TRBV27 to TRBJ2-7; a possible D gene is TRBD2 (5 bases). Germline CDR1 MNHEY, CDR2 SMNVEV (reference sequence). This CDR3 contains 13 residues. Trimming shortened V by 5 bases and J by 3 bases, and 11 bases separated the two germline ends. Written as DNA, the CDR3 is TGTGCCAGCAGTCCTACTAGGGTCTACGAGCAGTACTTC. It codes for CASSPTRVYEQYF.

The rearrangement joins TRBV28 to TRBJ1-4; 12 bases match TRBD1. Germline V gene lookup returns CDR1 MDHEN and CDR2 SYDVKM. J was trimmed by 2 bases and V by 9 bases; bases with no gene match: 19. The CDR3 runs to 20 residues. The CDR3 region is CARKLGQGARTSSTNEKLFF. The CDR3 DNA is TGTGCCAGGAAACTGGGACAGGGGGCGCGTACATCCTCGACTAATGAAAAACTGTTTTTT.

This clone was seen once. The J gene is TRBJ2-1, the V gene TRBV10-3; the D is unclear. This CDR3 contains 13 residues. V dropped 3 bases and J dropped 4 bases, with 7 bases sitting between them. Germline V CDR1 and CDR2: ENHRY, SYGVKD. The CDR3 reads CAISEYFYNEQFF. The CDR3 nucleotides read TGTGCCATCAGTGAATACTTTTACAATGAGCAGTTCTTC.

The CDR3, as DNA: TGTGCCAGTAGTACAACCCTCCAGGGTTCCCAAGAGACCCAGTACTTC. Translating gives CASSTTLQGSQETQYF. The V and J genes are TRBV19 and TRBJ2-5; weak D call: TRBD1 (5 bases). Trimming left V 4 bases short and J 1 base short, with 16 bases between. Germline CDR1 LNHDA, CDR2 SQIVND (reference sequence). The CDR3 consists of 16 residues.

The chain combines TRBV6-5 with TRBJ2-7; D is perhaps TRBD1 (5 bases). V was shortened by 6 bases and J by 3 bases, with 12 bases between the two germline ends. The CDR3 is made up of 13 amino acids. Germline CDR1 and CDR2: MNHEY and SVGAGI. The CDR3 is CASRSPGIYEQYF. The CDR3 DNA reads as TGTGCCAGCAGAAGCCCAGGGATCTACGAGCAGTACTTC.

The genes are TRBV4-1 and TRBJ2-1; D may be TRBD1 (6 bases). V dropped 0 bases and J dropped 4 bases, with 19 bases sitting between them. The germline gives CDR1 MGHRA, CDR2 YSYEKL. CDR3 length: 18 residues. CDR3 region: CASSQEIGDTLGYNEQFF. For the CDR3, the DNA is TGCGCCAGCAGCCAAGAAATCGGGGACACCCTAGGGTACAATGAGCAGTTCTTC.

Comment on this clone: At one of its ends the junction is not consistent with the germline gene, which may arise from a read error. The V call is TRBV7-7, the J call TRBJ2-7, with 7 nucleotides matching TRBD1. Germline lookup yields CDR1 SSHAT and CDR2 FNYEAQ (reference sequence). This CDR3 comprises 16 residues. CDR3 in DNA: TGTGCTAGCAGCTTAGGAAAATACGGACAGGCCTACGAGCAGTACTTC. Its translation is CASSLGKYGQAYEQYF.

This chain joins TRBV5-4 and TRBJ2-1; D might be TRBD2 (6 bases). CDR3 length: 14 amino acids. The V gene's germline CDR1 is SGHNT and CDR2 YYREEE (reference sequence). The V gene lost 5 bases and the J gene lost 10 bases, with 19 bases spanning the gap. CDR3 residues: CASSSRKGGNEQFF. The CDR3 nucleotides read TGTGCCAGCAGTTCGCGGAAGGGCGGGAACGAGCAGTTCTTC.

This clone came up once. As DNA, the CDR3 is TGTGCCAGCAGTTTCGACGGGGGGAATCAGCCCCAGCATTTT. Translating it yields CASSFDGGNQPQHF. The chain employs TRBV6-5 and TRBJ1-5; D might be TRBD1 (5 bases). CDR3 length equals 14 residues. CDR1 MNHEY and CDR2 SVGAGI come from the germline V gene. The ends were cut back, 4 bases at V and 4 bases at J, with 11 bases in the middle.

This chain joins TRBV5-4 and TRBJ1-5, with 8 bases lining up with TRBD1. Germline V CDR1 and CDR2: SGHNT, YYREEE (reference sequence). V shed 0 bases and J 7 bases; nucleotides not matched to a gene: 0. This CDR3 region has 13 residues. The CDR3 DNA follows: TGTGCCAGCAGCTTGGCAGGGGGCCAGCCCCAGCATTTT. Protein product: CASSLAGGQPQHF.

This clone was seen a few times. V gene TRBV5-1 combines with J gene TRBJ2-5, with D possibly matching TRBD2 (5 bases). Germline V lookup: CDR1 SGHRS, CDR2 YFSETQ. This CDR3 comprises 14 residues. Trimming shortened V by 0 bases and J by 5 bases, and 11 bases separated the two germline ends. The CDR3 DNA sequence: TGCGCCAGCAGCTTGGAACTAGATGGGGAGACCCAGTACTTC. This translates into CASSLELDGETQYF.

This clone showed up just once. The rearrangement joins TRBV2 to TRBJ2-5, with D perhaps given as TRBD1 or TRBD2 (5 bases each). The CDR3 sequence is 13 residues long. Germline V gene sequence: CDR1 SNHLY, CDR2 FYNNEI. Trimming removed 7 bases at V and 1 base at J, with 10 bases between. In DNA, the CDR3 is TGTGCCAGCAATGAGGGGCCCCAAGAGACCCAGTACTTC. As protein: CASNEGPQETQYF.